Given below is one TCR beta chain in context. As yet, its antigen is unknown. This CDR3 has 16 amino acids. Germline CDR1 reads SQVTM; CDR2 reads ANQGSEA. V dropped 5 bases and J dropped 5 bases, with 21 bases sitting between them. The data were obtained in a study of cytomegalovirus exposure and HLA in healthy donors. Study findings and constraints: In a later analysis, at a false discovery rate of 0.05, roughly 17,000 TCR beta sequences matched HLA alleles.

Amplification used 60 Vbeta primers and 13 Jbeta primers. Some clones are missing from TCRdb's copy, which holds only in-frame ones; the method was immunoSEQ multiplex PCR. Of under 150,000 clones listed, 75% to 85% are singletons. The sequencing input was PBMCs. The chain links TRBV29-1 to TRBJ2-2; possibly TRBD1 for D (6 bases). This receptor was taken from a girl aged 2 to 9 in good health and CMV-seronegative. The DNA for the CDR3 is TGCAGCGTTAAAGGGACACTCGGTATAGGGACCGGGGAGCTGTTTTTT. This sequence encodes CSVKGTLGIGTGELFF.